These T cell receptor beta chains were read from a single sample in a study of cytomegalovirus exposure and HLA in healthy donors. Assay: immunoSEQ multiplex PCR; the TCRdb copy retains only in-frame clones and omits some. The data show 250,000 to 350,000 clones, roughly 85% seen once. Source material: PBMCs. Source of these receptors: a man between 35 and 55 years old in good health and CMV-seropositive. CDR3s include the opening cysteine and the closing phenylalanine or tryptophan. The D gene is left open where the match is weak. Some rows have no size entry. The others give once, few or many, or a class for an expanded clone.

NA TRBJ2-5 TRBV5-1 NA TGCGCCAGCAGCTTAGTTAAGGCAGGAGGGTACCAAGAGACCCAGTACTTC CASSLVKAGGYQETQYF
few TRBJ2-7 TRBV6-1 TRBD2 TGTGCCAGCAGTGAAGTAGCGGGAGGGCCTGTATACGAGCAGTACTTC CASSEVAGGPVYEQYF
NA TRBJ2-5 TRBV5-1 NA TGCGCCAGCAGCTTGGATTTGGCGGCCCTCCGGGAGACCCAGTACTTC CASSLDLAALRETQYF
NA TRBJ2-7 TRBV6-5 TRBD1 TGTGCCAGCAGTAATCGGACAGGGGGTTCCTACGAGCAGTACTTC CASSNRTGGSYEQYF
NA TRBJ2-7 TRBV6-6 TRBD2 TGTGCCAGCAGGCGGGAGCGCGAGCAGTACTTC CASRREREQYF
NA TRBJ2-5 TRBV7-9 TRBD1 TGTGCCAGCAGACGACAGGGGTCAGAGACCCAGTACTTC CASRRQGSETQYF
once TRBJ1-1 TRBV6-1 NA TGTGCCGGGCGGGATAGTGGGTCCGCGAACACTGAAGCTTTCTTT CAGRDSGSANTEAFF
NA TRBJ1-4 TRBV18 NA TGTGCCAGCCAGGCGCTTATTAATGAAAAACTGTTTTTT CASQALINEKLFF
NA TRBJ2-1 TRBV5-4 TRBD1 TGTGCCAGCAGCTCGAAACCGGGACAGGGGGCTCAAGAGCAGTTCTTC CASSSKPGQGAQEQFF
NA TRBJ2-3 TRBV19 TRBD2 TGTGCCAGCGGAAAGGTGGCTAGCGGGAGCCCAGATACGCAGTATTTT CASGKVASGSPDTQYF
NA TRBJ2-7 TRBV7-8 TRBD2 TGTGCCAGCAGCGCCGTGGGGGGGTCCTACGAGCAGTACTTC CASSAVGGSYEQYF
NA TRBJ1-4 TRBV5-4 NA TGTGCCAGCAGCGATGACATAGGTGAAAAACTGTTTTTT CASSDDIGEKLFF
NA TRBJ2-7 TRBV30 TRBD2 TGTGCCTGGAGTGTAGACGACGGACTAGCGGCGTTGGACGAGCAGTACTTC CAWSVDDGLAALDEQYF
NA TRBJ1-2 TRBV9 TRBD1 TGTGCCAGCAGCGCAACGGGACAGAGCTATGGCTACACCTTC CASSATGQSYGYTF
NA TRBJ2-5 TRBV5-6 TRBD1 TGTGCCAGCAGCTTTCGGACAGGGGGCGGGGAGACCCAGTACTTC CASSFRTGGGETQYF
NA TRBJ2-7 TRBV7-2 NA TGTGCCAGCAGCTTAGAAGGGGGAAGCTCCTACGAGCAGTACTTC CASSLEGGSSYEQYF
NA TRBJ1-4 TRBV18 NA TGTGCCAGCTCACAGGGGTTGAATGAAAAACTGTTTTTT CASSQGLNEKLFF
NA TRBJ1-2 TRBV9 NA TGTGCCAGCAGCGTGTCGGGTCGGAACTATGGCTACACCTTC CASSVSGRNYGYTF
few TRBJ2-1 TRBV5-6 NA TGTGCCAGCAGCTTGGATTACCGTGACTGGAATGAGCAGTTCTTC CASSLDYRDWNEQFF
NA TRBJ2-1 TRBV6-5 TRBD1 TGTGCCAGCAGTTGGGACAGGGTATACAATGAGCAGTTCTTC CASSWDRVYNEQFF
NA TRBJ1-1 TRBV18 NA TGTGCCAGCTCACCAATGGAGGCAGGAACGGTGATGAACACTGAAGCTTTCTTT CASSPMEAGTVMNTEAFF
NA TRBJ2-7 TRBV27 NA TGTGCCAGCAGTCGATCAGGGCCCTACGAGCAGTACTTC CASSRSGPYEQYF
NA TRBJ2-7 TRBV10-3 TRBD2 TGTGCCATCAGTGTGCCGGGACTAGCGGGAACTAGTACGATCTACGAGCAGTACTTC CAISVPGLAGTSTIYEQYF
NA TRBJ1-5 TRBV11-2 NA TGTGCCAGCAGCTTATCGCGGGGTTACAATCAGCCCCAGCATTTT CASSLSRGYNQPQHF
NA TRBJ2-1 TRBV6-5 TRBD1 TGTGCCAGCAGCCGAGCCGGGACAGGGTATGAGCAGTTCTTC CASSRAGTGYEQFF
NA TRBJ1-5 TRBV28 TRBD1 TGTGCAGGATCCGGGACAGTTAACAATCAGCCCCAGCATTTT CAGSGTVNNQPQHF
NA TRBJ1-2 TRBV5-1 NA TGCGCCAGCAGCTTGGAGGCAGCGAATGGCTACACCTTC CASSLEAANGYTF
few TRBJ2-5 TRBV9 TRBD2 TGTGCCAGCAGCGTACTAGCGGGGCTTCAAGAGACCCAGTACTTC CASSVLAGLQETQYF
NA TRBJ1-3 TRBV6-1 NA TGTGCCAGCAGTGAAGCTGCGGCTGGAAACACCATATATTTT CASSEAAAGNTIYF